A selection of T cell receptor beta chains follows, all from one sample in a study of T cell responses to AZD1222 COVID-19 vaccine. Profiled with immunoSEQ multiplex PCR; TCRdb holds only in-frame clones, not every one. The sample lists 190,000 or so clones; 91% were seen once. The specimen comprised peripheral blood, sampled 28 days after the second AZD1222 dose. These receptors all stem from an adult who received the AZD1222 COVID-19 vaccine. The CDR3 runs from the conserved cysteine through the conserved F or W. The D gene is left open where the match is weak.

v_call: TRBV6-1
j_call: TRBJ2-1
d_call: .
cdr3_aa: CASSERGPPGWGAAYNEQFF

v_call: TRBV7-6
j_call: TRBJ1-1
d_call: .
cdr3_aa: CASSPLRGEDTEAFF

v_call: TRBV12-3/TRBV12-4
j_call: TRBJ1-2
d_call: .
cdr3_aa: CASSLWGDYGYTF

v_call: TRBV6-6
j_call: TRBJ2-1
d_call: TRBD2
cdr3_aa: CASAAGDVGGNEQFF

v_call: TRBV9
j_call: TRBJ2-7
d_call: .
cdr3_aa: CASSVRASSQSYEQYF

v_call: TRBV28
j_call: TRBJ1-3
d_call: TRBD1
cdr3_aa: CASVGGTGGNTIYF

v_call: TRBV7-9
j_call: TRBJ2-7
d_call: .
cdr3_aa: CASSRTGEQYF

v_call: TRBV5-1
j_call: TRBJ2-1
d_call: TRBD1
cdr3_aa: CASSLEDRGGDEQFF

v_call: TRBV2
j_call: TRBJ1-4
d_call: TRBD1
cdr3_aa: CASIRGQGRVDGLFF

v_call: TRBV5-5
j_call: TRBJ1-1
d_call: .
cdr3_aa: CASSPFTESTEAFF

v_call: TRBV7-2
j_call: TRBJ2-2
d_call: TRBD2
cdr3_aa: CASSESVGRADTGELFF

v_call: TRBV21-1
j_call: TRBJ2-3
d_call: .
cdr3_aa: CARQGSTAGGPSTDTQYF

v_call: TRBV7-2
j_call: TRBJ1-4
d_call: .
cdr3_aa: CASSQIPREKLFF

v_call: TRBV5-1
j_call: TRBJ1-1
d_call: .
cdr3_aa: CASSFSGSNTEAFF

v_call: TRBV28
j_call: TRBJ1-6
d_call: TRBD1
cdr3_aa: CASSSRGPPYNSPLHF

v_call: TRBV5-6
j_call: TRBJ2-7
d_call: .
cdr3_aa: CASSFANYEQYF

v_call: TRBV12-5
j_call: TRBJ1-3
d_call: .
cdr3_aa: CASGLGSLGTIYF

v_call: TRBV5-1
j_call: TRBJ1-4
d_call: .
cdr3_aa: CASSLGPHGTNEKLFF

v_call: TRBV7-2
j_call: TRBJ2-5
d_call: TRBD2
cdr3_aa: CASSLRREGAETQYF

v_call: TRBV7-9
j_call: TRBJ1-5
d_call: .
cdr3_aa: CASSPYAGPNQPQHF

v_call: TRBV2
j_call: TRBJ1-3
d_call: TRBD1
cdr3_aa: CASSDGTADTIYF

v_call: TRBV5-5
j_call: TRBJ2-3
d_call: TRBD2
cdr3_aa: CASSLRSGSDTQYF

v_call: TRBV5-1
j_call: TRBJ2-1
d_call: .
cdr3_aa: CASSLVAGANEQFF

v_call: TRBV5-7
j_call: TRBJ1-3
d_call: .
cdr3_aa: CASSLGGVNSGNTIYF

v_call: TRBV3-1/TRBV3-2
j_call: TRBJ1-1
d_call: .
cdr3_aa: CASSQGRADTEAFF

v_call: TRBV7-2
j_call: TRBJ2-1
d_call: TRBD2
cdr3_aa: CASRIGSPAGAPNNEQFF

v_call: TRBV28
j_call: TRBJ1-1
d_call: .
cdr3_aa: CASSLPPTEAFF

v_call: TRBV28
j_call: TRBJ2-1
d_call: TRBD2
cdr3_aa: CASSFWASGSRGNEQFF

v_call: TRBV5-1
j_call: TRBJ2-6
d_call: .
cdr3_aa: CASSSDAGSGANVLTF

v_call: TRBV6-5
j_call: TRBJ1-2
d_call: .
cdr3_aa: CASSSFRDGYTF

v_call: TRBV11-2
j_call: TRBJ2-7
d_call: TRBD2
cdr3_aa: CASRNSGAYDYEQYF

v_call: TRBV19
j_call: TRBJ2-7
d_call: .
cdr3_aa: CASSISLGASYEQYF

v_call: TRBV6-5
j_call: TRBJ2-5
d_call: .
cdr3_aa: CASKDRGETQYF

v_call: TRBV6-4
j_call: TRBJ1-1
d_call: .
cdr3_aa: CASSATGIGEAFF

v_call: TRBV28
j_call: TRBJ1-1
d_call: TRBD1
cdr3_aa: CASGDRGNTEAFF

v_call: TRBV6-5
j_call: TRBJ1-2
d_call: .
cdr3_aa: CASSPPGGLGYGYTF

v_call: TRBV30
j_call: TRBJ1-1
d_call: TRBD1
cdr3_aa: CAWQGAGDEAFF

v_call: TRBV2
j_call: TRBJ2-5
d_call: .
cdr3_aa: CASGGQGRSGTQYF

v_call: TRBV7-9
j_call: TRBJ2-4
d_call: TRBD2
cdr3_aa: CASGGRKNIQYF

v_call: TRBV5-1
j_call: TRBJ1-1
d_call: TRBD1
cdr3_aa: CPTSHRGEGNTEAFF

v_call: TRBV19
j_call: TRBJ1-1
d_call: TRBD1
cdr3_aa: CASSIGGLTGKAEAFF

v_call: TRBV7-9
j_call: TRBJ2-4
d_call: TRBD2
cdr3_aa: CALADLDIQYF

v_call: TRBV19
j_call: TRBJ2-7
d_call: TRBD2
cdr3_aa: CASSMGKATSGYEQYF

v_call: TRBV19
j_call: TRBJ1-3
d_call: TRBD1
cdr3_aa: CASVGQDSSGNTIYF

v_call: TRBV7-2
j_call: TRBJ2-1
d_call: TRBD2
cdr3_aa: CASSRSGTMVNEQFF

v_call: TRBV5-4
j_call: TRBJ2-7
d_call: TRBD2
cdr3_aa: CASSSSSGSNSYEQYF

v_call: TRBV30
j_call: TRBJ1-5
d_call: .
cdr3_aa: CAWSSFSWGNQPQHF

v_call: TRBV5-1
j_call: TRBJ1-1
d_call: .
cdr3_aa: CASSLEGQGNTEAFF

v_call: TRBV21-1
j_call: TRBJ1-6
d_call: .
cdr3_aa: CASSKGKGQGRSPLHF

v_call: TRBV5-1
j_call: TRBJ2-1
d_call: TRBD1
cdr3_aa: CASSLGPGGLYNEQFF

v_call: TRBV28
j_call: TRBJ1-6
d_call: .
cdr3_aa: CASSRLSGRTEDNSPLHF

v_call: TRBV4-1
j_call: TRBJ2-1
d_call: TRBD2
cdr3_aa: CASKDVGARGLAGGSSYNEQFF